This T cell receptor (beta chain) was recovered during a study of CD8 T cells in Susac syndrome. This CDR3 spans 14 amino acids. The study, taken as a whole, reports: The study's TCR sequencing and HLA analysis drew on a certain number of individuals. That number was acknowledged as relatively small.

Random hexamers served to reverse transcribe roughly 0.5 to 1 ug RNA. TCRdb redid the calling of the immunoSEQ multiplex PCR reads with MiXCR, one entry per CDR3 protein. The repertoire consists of about 180,000 distinct CDR3 sequences, with approximately 96% occurring once and the leading ten covering approximately 0.088%. Note on this clonotype: Its antigen is currently unknown.

The specimen was CD4+ T cells from PBMCs. V usage is TRBV1 and J usage is TRBJ1-5. TRBV1 has pseudogene status. The receptor was derived from a human donor with multiple sclerosis. CDR3 nucleotide sequence: TGCACCAGCAGCCATGCCGACGGGAATCAGCCCCAGCATTTT. Translation: CTSSHADGNQPQHF.